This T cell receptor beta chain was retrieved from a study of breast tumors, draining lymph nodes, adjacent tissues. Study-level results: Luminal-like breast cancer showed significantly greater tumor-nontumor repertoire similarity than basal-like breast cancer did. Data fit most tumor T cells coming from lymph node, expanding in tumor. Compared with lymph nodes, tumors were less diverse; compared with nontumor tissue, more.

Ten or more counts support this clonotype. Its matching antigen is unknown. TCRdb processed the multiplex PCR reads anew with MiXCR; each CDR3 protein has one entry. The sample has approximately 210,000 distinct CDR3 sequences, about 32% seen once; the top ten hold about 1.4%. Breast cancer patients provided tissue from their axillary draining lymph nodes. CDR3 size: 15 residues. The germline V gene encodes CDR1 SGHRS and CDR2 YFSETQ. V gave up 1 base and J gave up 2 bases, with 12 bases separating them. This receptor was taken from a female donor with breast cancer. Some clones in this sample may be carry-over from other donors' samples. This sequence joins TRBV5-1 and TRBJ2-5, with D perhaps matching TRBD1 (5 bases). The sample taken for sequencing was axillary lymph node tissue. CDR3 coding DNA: TGCGCCAGCAGCTTGTCCCCCCAGGGTCAAGAGACCCAGTACTTC. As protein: CASSLSPQGQETQYF.